This entry lists 5 T cell receptor beta chains sequenced from one sample in a study of long-term antiretroviral therapy in people with HIV (dated by TCRdb to about 2022). Sequencing of the TRB variable region was done with the immunoSEQ hsTCRB v3.0 assay at survey level resolution. TCRdb's version of the immuneACCESS table is confined to in-frame rearrangements and falls short of the full clone set. An unresolved V gene accounts for under half of the shortfall where checked; the remainder is of unknown origin. Within this sample are approximately 35,000 clones, with around 79% of them counted one time only. In total, the top ten clones hold about 3.2% of the sample. Here the sequenced sample was unsorted PBMCs, taken 1.9 years after starting antiretroviral therapy. The receptors originated from a man aged 18-30 years with HIV.

This chain joins TRBV9 and TRBJ1-2, with TRBD1 matching over 7 bases. Germline V gene data show CDR1 as SGDLS and CDR2 as YYNGEE. The CDR3 totals 17 residues. The junction had 16 bases not matched to a gene; V was cut back by 3 bases and J by 5 bases. CDR3 sequence (DNA): TGTGCCAGCAGCGGAGGACCCGACAGGGATGAGTGGTATGGCTACACCTTC. Its protein product is CASSGGPDRDEWYGYTF.

V gene TRBV13 combines with J gene TRBJ1-2; 7 nucleotides agree with TRBD1. The CDR3 is 14 amino acids. The junction had 3 bases not matched to a gene; V was cut back by 5 bases and J by 0 bases. Germline assignment: CDR1 PRHDT and CDR2 FYEKMQ (reference sequence). In DNA, the CDR3 is TGTGCCAGCAGCCCCGACAGGGCTAACTATGGCTACACCTTC. Residues: CASSPDRANYGYTF.

This clone was detected once. V and J are TRBV6-5 and TRBJ1-1, with 8 bases lining up with TRBD1. Germline CDR1 reads MNHEY; CDR2 reads SVGAGI. The CDR3 loop spans 15 amino acids. V was clipped by 2 bases and J by 7 bases; unmatched bases: 9. The CDR3 here is CASSYSQGAPFEAFF. In DNA form, the CDR3 reads TGTGCCAGCAGTTACAGCCAGGGGGCCCCCTTTGAAGCTTTCTTT.

The V call is TRBV27, the J call TRBJ2-1; tentatively, D is TRBD1 (5 bases). This CDR3 is built from 17 residues. V shed 4 bases and J shed 6 bases, with 22 bases lying between them. Germline lookup yields CDR1 MNHEY and CDR2 SMNVEV (reference sequence). CDR3 sequence (DNA): TGTGCCAGCAGTTCAAACCCGACAGTGGATAGGACCAATGAGCAGTTCTTC. It codes for CASSSNPTVDRTNEQFF.

This chain links TRBV7-9 with TRBJ1-2, with D unresolved. The CDR3 sequence is 14 residues long. Germline V gives CDR1 SEHNR, CDR2 FQNEAQ (reference sequence). Trimming removed 5 bases from V and 4 bases from J, with 14 bases in between. DNA of the CDR3: TGTGCCAGCAGCGCGGATGGGGATTCCTATGGCTACACCTTC. It translates to CASSADGDSYGYTF. Drawing the rest from reference TRBV7-9 and TRBJ1-2, the complete variable domain is DTGVSQNPRHKITKRGQNVTFRCDPISEHNRLYWYRQTLGQGPEFLTYFQNEAQLEKSRLLSDRFSAERPKGSFSTLEIQRTEQGDSAMYLCASSADGDSYGYTFGSGTRLTVV.